This T cell receptor beta chain is drawn from a study of radiation and T cells in renal cell carcinoma. Study results and limitations: Pretreatment tumor biopsies were lacking, so baseline clonotypes are unknown. In blood, top tumor clones expanded by 2 weeks, shrinking by 4.

Turning to this clone: Its antigen is undetermined.

Profiled with immunoSEQ multiplex PCR; TCRdb holds only in-frame clones, not every one. The table has about 130,000 clones, approximately 90% seen once. Documented time point: baseline pretreatment blood. As to treatment: 15 Gy SBRT to primary tumor, nephrectomy 4 weeks later. Trimming removed 3 bases from V and 5 bases from J, with 14 bases in between. Looked up from germline, CDR1 is LNHNV and CDR2 is YYDKDF (reference sequence). This CDR3 spans 15 amino acids. The rearrangement uses TRBV15 and TRBJ1-5; perhaps TRBD1 as D (5 bases). The receptor was isolated from a woman between 50 and 59 years old with renal cell carcinoma. Sample: blood, taken from a patient whose treatment included radiotherapy and nephrectomy. CDR3: CATSSRERRDQPQHF. For the CDR3, the DNA is TGTGCCACCAGCAGCAGGGAACGACGGGATCAGCCCCAGCATTTT.